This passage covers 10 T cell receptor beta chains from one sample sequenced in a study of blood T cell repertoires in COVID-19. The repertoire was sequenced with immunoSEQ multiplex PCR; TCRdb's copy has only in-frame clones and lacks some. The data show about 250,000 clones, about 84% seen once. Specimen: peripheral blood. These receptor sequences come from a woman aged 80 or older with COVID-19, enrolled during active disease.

This CDR3 reads CASGTQGNQPQHF. The CDR3 nucleotides read TGTGCCAGCGGGACACAGGGGAACCAGCCCCAGCATTTT. The rearrangement links TRBV28 to TRBJ1-5, with TRBD1 identical over 7 bases. The germline CDR1 and CDR2 sequences are MDHEN and SYDVKM. CDR3 length equals 13 residues. V dropped 8 bases and J dropped 7; count of bases not matched to a gene: 8.

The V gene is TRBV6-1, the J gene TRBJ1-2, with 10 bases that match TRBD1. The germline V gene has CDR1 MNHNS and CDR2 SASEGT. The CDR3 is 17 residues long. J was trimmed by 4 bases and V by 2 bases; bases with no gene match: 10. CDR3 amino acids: CASSEKSRTGGPYGYTF. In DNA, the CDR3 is TGTGCCAGCAGTGAAAAGTCGAGGACAGGGGGTCCCTATGGCTACACCTTC.

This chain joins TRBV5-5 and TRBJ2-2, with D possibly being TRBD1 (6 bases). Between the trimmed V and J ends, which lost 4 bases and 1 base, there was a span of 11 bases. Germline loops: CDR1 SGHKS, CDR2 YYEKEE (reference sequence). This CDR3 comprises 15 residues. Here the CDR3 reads CASSPRGQNTGELFF. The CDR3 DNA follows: TGTGCCAGCAGCCCCCGGGGACAGAACACCGGGGAGCTGTTTTTT.

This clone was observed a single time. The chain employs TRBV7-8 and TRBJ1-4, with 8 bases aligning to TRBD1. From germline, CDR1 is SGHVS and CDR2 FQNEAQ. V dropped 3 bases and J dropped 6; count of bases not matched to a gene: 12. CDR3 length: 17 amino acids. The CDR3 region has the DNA TGTGCCAGCAGCTTTAGTGGGACAGGTTACCCGGATGAAAAACTGTTTTTT. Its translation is CASSFSGTGYPDEKLFF.

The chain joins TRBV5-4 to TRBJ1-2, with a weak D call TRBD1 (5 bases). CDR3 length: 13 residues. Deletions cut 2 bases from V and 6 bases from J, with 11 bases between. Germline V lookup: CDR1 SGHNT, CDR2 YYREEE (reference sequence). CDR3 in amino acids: CASSFGGEHGYTF. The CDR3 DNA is TGTGCCAGCAGCTTTGGAGGGGAACATGGCTACACCTTC.

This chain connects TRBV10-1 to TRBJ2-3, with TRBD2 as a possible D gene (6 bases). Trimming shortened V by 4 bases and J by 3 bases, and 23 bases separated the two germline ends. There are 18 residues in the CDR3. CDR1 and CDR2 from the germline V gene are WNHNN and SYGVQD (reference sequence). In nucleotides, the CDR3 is TGCGCCAGCAGTGGGCCTGTCCGGGGGTCCCGGGGGACAGATACGCAGTATTTT. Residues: CASSGPVRGSRGTDTQYF.

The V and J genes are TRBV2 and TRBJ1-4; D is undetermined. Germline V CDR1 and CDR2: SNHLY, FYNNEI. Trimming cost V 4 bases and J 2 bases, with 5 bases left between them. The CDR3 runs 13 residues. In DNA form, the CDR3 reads TGTGCCAGCAGTGCGGGGACTAATGAAAAACTGTTTTTT. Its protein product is CASSAGTNEKLFF.

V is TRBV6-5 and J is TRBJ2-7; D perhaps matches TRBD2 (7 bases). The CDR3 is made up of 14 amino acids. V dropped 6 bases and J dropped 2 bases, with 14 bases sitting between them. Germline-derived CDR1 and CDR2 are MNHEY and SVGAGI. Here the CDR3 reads CASRVVGGAYEQYF. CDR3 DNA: TGTGCCAGCAGGGTAGTAGGGGGGGCCTACGAGCAGTACTTC.

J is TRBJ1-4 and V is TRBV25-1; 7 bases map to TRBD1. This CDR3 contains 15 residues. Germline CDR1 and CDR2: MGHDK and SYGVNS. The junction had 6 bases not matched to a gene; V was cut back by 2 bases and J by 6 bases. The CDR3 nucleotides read TGTGCCAGCAGTGAAGGGGGACAGTCAGATGAAAAACTGTTTTTT. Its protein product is CASSEGGQSDEKLFF. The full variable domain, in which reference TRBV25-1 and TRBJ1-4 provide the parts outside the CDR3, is EADIYQTPRYLVIGTGKKITLECSQTMGHDKMYWYQQDPGMELHLIHYSYGVNSTEKGDLSSESTVSRIRTEHFPLTLESARPSHTSQYLCASSEGGQSDEKLFFGSGTQLSVL.

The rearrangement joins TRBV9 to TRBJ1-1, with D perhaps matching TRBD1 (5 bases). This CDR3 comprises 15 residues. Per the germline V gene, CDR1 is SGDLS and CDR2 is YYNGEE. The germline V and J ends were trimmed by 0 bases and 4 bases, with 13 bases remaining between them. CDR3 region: CASSVVDTGSTEAFF. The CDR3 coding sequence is TGTGCCAGCAGCGTAGTCGACACAGGTTCCACTGAAGCTTTCTTT.